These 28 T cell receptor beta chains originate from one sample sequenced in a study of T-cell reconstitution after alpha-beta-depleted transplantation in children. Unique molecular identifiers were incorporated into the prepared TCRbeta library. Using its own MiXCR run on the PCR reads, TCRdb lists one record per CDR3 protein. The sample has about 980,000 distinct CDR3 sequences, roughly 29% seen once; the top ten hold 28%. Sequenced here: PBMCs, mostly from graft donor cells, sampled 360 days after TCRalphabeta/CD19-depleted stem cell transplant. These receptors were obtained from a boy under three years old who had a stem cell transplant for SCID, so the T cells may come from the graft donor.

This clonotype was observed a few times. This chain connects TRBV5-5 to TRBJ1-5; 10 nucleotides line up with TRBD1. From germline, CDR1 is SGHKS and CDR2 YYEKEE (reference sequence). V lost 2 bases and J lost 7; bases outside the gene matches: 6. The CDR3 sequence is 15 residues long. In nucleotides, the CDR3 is TGTGCCAGCAGCTTCATGACAGGGGGCAGCCAGCCCCAGCATTTT. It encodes CASSFMTGGSQPQHF.

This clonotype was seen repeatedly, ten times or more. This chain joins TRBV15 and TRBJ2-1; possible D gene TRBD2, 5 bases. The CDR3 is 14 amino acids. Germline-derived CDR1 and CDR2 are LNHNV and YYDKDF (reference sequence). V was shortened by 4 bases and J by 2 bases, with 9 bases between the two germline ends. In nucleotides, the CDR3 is TGTGCCACCAGCACTGGGGAGACCTACAATGAGCAGTTCTTC. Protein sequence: CATSTGETYNEQFF. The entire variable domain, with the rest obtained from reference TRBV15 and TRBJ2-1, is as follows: DAMVIQNPRYQVTQFGKPVTLSCSQTLNHNVMYWYQQKSSQAPKLLFHYYDKDFNNEADTPDNFQSRRPNTSFCFLDIRSPGLGDTAMYLCATSTGETYNEQFFGPGTRLTVL.

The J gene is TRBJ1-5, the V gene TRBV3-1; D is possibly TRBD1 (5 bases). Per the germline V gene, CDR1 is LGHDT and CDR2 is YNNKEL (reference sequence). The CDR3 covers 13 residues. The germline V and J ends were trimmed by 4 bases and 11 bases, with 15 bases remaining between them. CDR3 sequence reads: CASSLRGESAQHF. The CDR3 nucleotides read TGTGCCAGCAGCCTGCGGGGGGAGTCGGCCCAGCATTTT.

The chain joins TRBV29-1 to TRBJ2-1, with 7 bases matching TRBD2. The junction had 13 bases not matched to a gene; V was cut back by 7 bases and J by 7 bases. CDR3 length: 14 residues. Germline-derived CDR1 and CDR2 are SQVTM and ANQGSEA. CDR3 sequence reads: CSAPWGGSGNEQFF. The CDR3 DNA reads TGCAGCGCCCCGTGGGGGGGTTCCGGGAATGAGCAGTTCTTC.

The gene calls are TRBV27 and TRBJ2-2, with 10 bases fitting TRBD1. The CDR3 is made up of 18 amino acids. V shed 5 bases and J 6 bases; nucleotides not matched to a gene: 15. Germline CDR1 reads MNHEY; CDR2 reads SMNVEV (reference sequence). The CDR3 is CASSAATPSGTGAGELFF. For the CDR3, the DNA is TGTGCCAGCAGTGCCGCTACCCCCTCCGGGACAGGGGCCGGGGAGCTGTTTTTT.

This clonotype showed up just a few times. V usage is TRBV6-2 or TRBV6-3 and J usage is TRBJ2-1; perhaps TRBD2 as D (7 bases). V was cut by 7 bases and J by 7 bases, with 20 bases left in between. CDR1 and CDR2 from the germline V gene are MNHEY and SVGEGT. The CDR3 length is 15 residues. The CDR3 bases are TGTGCCAGCACGATAGGGGGGGGGGCCTTGAATGAGCAGTTCTTC. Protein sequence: CASTIGGGALNEQFF.

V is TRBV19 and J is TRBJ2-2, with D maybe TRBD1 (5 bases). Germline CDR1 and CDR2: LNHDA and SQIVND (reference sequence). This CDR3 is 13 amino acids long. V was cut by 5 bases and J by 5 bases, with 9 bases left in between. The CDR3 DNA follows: TGTGCCAGTAGTCAGGGCTGGACCGGGGAGCTGTTTTTT. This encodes CASSQGWTGELFF.

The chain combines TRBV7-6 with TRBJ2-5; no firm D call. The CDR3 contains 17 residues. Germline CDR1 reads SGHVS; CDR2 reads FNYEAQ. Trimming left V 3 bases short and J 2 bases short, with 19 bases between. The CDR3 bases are TGTGCCAGCAGCTTTAGCCCCCCCGCAGGAGCACAAGAGACCCAGTACTTC. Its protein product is CASSFSPPAGAQETQYF.

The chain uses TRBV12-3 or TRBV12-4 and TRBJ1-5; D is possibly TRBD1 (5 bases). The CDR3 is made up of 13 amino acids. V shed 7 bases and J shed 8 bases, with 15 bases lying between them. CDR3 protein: CASTTQEGKPQHF. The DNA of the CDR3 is TGTGCCAGCACCACACAGGAAGGCAAGCCCCAGCATTTT.

The CDR3 nucleotides are TGCGCCAGCAGCCAAGACGGGACAGTACGCTACGAGCAGTACTTC. This sequence encodes CASSQDGTVRYEQYF. This chain connects TRBV4-1 to TRBJ2-7; 7 bases fit TRBD1. CDR1 is MGHRA and CDR2 is YSYEKL in the germline V gene. CDR3 length: 15 amino acids. V was clipped by 0 bases and J by 3 bases; unmatched bases: 5.

This CDR3 is CASSQRGGSPAYEQYF. Here the CDR3 DNA reads TGCGCCAGCAGCCAACGGGGGGGATCACCGGCCTACGAGCAGTACTTC. The chain couples TRBV5-1 to TRBJ2-7; 8 nucleotides agree with TRBD2. Trimming took 4 bases from V and 2 from J; bases not matched to a gene: 11. CDR3 length: 16 amino acids. From germline, CDR1 is SGHRS and CDR2 YFSETQ.

The DNA for the CDR3 is TGTGCCATCCGGGACAGGGAGGCCGGGGAGCTGTTTTTT. This encodes CAIRDREAGELFF. The V call is TRBV10-3, the J call TRBJ2-2, with 9 bases lining up with TRBD1. CDR1 and CDR2 (germline): ENHRY, SYGVKD. The J segment lost 6 bases and the V segment lost 8 bases, leaving 4 bases of the junction unmatched. This CDR3 is 13 amino acids long.

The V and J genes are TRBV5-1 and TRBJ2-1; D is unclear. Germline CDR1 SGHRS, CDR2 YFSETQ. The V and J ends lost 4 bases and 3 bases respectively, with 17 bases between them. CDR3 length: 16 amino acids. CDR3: CASSISPNLSYNEQFF. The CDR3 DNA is TGCGCCAGCAGCATCAGCCCCAACCTAAGCTACAATGAGCAGTTCTTC.

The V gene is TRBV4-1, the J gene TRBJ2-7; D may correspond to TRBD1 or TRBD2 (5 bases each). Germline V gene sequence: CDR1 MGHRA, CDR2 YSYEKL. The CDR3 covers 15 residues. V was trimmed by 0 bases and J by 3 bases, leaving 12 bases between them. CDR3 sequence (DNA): TGCGCCAGCAGCCAAGATAGGGGACGGAACTACGAGCAGTACTTC. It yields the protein CASSQDRGRNYEQYF.

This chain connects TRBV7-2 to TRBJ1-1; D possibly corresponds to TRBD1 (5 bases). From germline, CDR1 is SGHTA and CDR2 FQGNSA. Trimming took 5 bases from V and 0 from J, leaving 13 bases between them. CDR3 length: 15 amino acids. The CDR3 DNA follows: TGTGCCAGCAGCCCGAAAGGACACTTGAACACTGAAGCTTTCTTT. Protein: CASSPKGHLNTEAFF.

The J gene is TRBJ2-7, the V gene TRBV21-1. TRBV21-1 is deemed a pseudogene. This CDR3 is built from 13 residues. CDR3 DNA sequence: TGTGCCAGCAGGAAGGACCAGAACTACGAGCAGTACTTC. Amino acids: CASRKDQNYEQYF.

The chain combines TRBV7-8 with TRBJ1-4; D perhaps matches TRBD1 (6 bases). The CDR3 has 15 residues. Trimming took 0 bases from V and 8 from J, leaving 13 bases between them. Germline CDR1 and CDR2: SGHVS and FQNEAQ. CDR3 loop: CASSLAAERGEKLFF. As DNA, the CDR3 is TGTGCCAGCAGCTTAGCGGCGGAAAGGGGGGAAAAACTGTTTTTT.

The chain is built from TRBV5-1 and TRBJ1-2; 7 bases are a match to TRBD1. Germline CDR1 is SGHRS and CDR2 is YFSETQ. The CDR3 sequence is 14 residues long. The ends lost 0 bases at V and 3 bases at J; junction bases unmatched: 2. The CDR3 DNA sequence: TGCGCCAGCAGCTTGGGAGGGGGCGACTATGGCTACACCTTC. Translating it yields CASSLGGGDYGYTF.

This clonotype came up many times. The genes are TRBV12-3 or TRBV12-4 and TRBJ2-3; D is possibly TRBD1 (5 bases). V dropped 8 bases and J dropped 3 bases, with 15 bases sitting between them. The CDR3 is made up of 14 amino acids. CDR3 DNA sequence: TGTGCCAGCGGGATAGGGGTCATGACAGATACGCAGTATTTT. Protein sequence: CASGIGVMTDTQYF.

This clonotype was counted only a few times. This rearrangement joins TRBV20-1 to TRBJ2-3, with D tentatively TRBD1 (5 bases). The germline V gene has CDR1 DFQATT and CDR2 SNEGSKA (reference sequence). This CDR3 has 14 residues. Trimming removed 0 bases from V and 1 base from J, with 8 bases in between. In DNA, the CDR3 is TGCAGTGCTAGAGATGGGGCACGCACAGATACGCAGTATTTT. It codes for CSARDGARTDTQYF.

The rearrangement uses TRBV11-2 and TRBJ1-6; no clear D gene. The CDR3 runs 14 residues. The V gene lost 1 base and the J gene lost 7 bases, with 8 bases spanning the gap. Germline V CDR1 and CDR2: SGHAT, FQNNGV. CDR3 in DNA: TGTGCCAGCAGCTTAGGAGGGTGGAATTCACCCCTCCACTTT. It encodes CASSLGGWNSPLHF. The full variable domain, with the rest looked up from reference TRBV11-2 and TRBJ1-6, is EAGVAQSPRYKIIEKRQSVAFWCNPISGHATLYWYQQILGQGPKLLIQFQNNGVVDDSQLPKDRFSAERLKGVDSTLKIQPAKLEDSAVYLCASSLGGWNSPLHFGNGTRLTVT.

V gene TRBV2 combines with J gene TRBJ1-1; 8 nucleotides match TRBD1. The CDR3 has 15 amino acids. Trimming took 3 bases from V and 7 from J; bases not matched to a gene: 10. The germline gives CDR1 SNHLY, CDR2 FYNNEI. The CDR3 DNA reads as TGTGCCAGCAGTGAGCGACTCTATGGGACAGGTGAAGCTTTCTTT. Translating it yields CASSERLYGTGEAFF.

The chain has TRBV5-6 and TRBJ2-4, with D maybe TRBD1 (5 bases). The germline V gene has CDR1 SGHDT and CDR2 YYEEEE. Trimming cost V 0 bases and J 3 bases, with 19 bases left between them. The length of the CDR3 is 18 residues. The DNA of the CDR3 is TGTGCCAGCAGCTTGGCCGGGTGGGGCAGTTTAATCAAAAACATTCAGTACTTC. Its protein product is CASSLAGWGSLIKNIQYF.

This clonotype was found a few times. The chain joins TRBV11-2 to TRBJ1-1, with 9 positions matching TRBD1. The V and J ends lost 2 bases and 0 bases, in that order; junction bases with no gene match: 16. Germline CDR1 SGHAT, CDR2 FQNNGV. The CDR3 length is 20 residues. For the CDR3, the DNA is TGTGCCAGCAGCTTATCCCGGACAGGGGCATTTGGGGCCATGAACACTGAAGCTTTCTTT. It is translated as CASSLSRTGAFGAMNTEAFF.

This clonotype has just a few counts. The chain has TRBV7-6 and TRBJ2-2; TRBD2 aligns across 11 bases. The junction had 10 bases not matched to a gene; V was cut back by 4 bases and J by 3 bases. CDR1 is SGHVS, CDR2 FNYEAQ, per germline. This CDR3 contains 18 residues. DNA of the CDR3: TGTGCCAGCAGCTCCCCGCGCCTGACTAGCGGGGACACCGGGGAGCTGTTTTTT. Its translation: CASSSPRLTSGDTGELFF.

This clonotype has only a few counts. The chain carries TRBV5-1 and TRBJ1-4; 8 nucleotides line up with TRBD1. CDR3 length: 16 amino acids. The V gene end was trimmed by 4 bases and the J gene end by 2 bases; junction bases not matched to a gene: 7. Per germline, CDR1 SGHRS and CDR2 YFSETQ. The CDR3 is CASSPTGVRTNEKLFF. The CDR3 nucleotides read TGCGCCAGCAGCCCGACAGGGGTGAGGACTAATGAAAAACTGTTTTTT.

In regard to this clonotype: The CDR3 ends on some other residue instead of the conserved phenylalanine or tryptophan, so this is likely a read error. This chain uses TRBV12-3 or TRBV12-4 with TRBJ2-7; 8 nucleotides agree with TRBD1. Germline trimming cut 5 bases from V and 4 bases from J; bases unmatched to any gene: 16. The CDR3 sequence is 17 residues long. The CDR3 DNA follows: TGTGCCAGCAGTCCTCACTCAACCTGGACAGGGAGGTACGAGCAGTACTAC. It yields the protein CASSPHSTWTGRYEQYY.

The DNA for the CDR3 is TGTGCCAGCAGTTTAGGGGCCACTGAGCAGTTCTTC. This sequence encodes CASSLGATEQFF. The chain has TRBV28 and TRBJ2-1, with D possibly TRBD1 on 5 matching bases. Trimming removed 2 bases at V and 9 bases at J, with 8 bases between. Per germline, CDR1 MDHEN and CDR2 SYDVKM. The CDR3 is made up of 12 amino acids.